The TCR beta chain under discussion was sequenced for a study of identical twins (dated by TCRdb to 2016 to 2017). About the investigation overall: To test whether fetal clonotypes persist, this study deep-sequenced TCR alpha and beta repertoires from monozygotic twins, from unrelated adults of various ages, and from cord blood. To rule out contamination, the twin experiments were replicated at different times with different library preparation protocols.

Every donor in the study was a healthy Caucasian. Three pairs of female monozygotic twins, all aged 18 to 29 years, were included in the twin cohort. RNA for TCR libraries was isolated from peripheral blood mononuclear cells. The study at large found these results: Because the same donors could not be followed over many years, the conclusions depended on cross-sectional statistical analysis. Recombination models systematically underestimated out-of-frame TCR alpha sharing in monozygotic twins but agreed with sharing between unrelated individuals. Excess twin sharing in beta out-of-frame sequences was weaker because fewer shared sequences lowered the signal-to-noise ratio. Compared with coincidental sharing between unrelated individuals, out-of-frame TCR alpha sequences shared between twins had an excess of sequences with low generation probability. Abundant cord blood beta clonotypes carried fewer insertions; young adult naive repertoires showed a weaker similar trend, while memory repertoires showed none. Invariant T cells such as MAIT and iNKT could partly confound zero-insertion analyses, although diverse VJ usage argued against such confounding for most clonotypes.

In its sample, this clonotype was seen a few times. No cognate antigen has been identified for it. Base qualities are not recorded, but no much larger clone differs from it by a single base. In the germline V gene (reference sequence), CDR1 corresponds to DFQATT and CDR2 to SNEGSKA. Its CDR3 holds 14 amino acids, cysteine through phenylalanine. The retained sequence is limited to the CDR3, 42 bases, with the frame set at the first base. After removal of 0 bases from V and 6 bases from J, the junction retains 3 bases not matched to a gene. Library preparation was by 5' RACE. Sequencing relied on an Illumina HiSeq 2000. A universal primer binding site was added through template switching, and the final cDNA carried a unique molecular identifier so that TCR cDNA molecules could be counted accurately. Specific primers in the conserved constant-segment region were used to synthesize first-strand cDNA for TCR alpha and beta chains. To control for contamination, every cDNA library was double barcoded, receiving both a SMART-Mk sample barcode and Illumina barcodes. TruSeq adapter sequences along with Illumina sample barcodes were introduced in two successive PCR steps. TCR alpha and beta cDNA libraries were sequenced on the Illumina HiSeq platform with custom primers. In the original analysis: Raw reads were processed with MiGEC to extract unique molecular identifiers, and MiXCR was used to determine CDR3 positions. For each individual, recombination models were inferred using an EM algorithm with the repgenHMM and IGoR tools. The tcR package in R was used for shared clonotype analysis, with sharing normalized by the product of cloneset sizes. Out-of-frame nonproductive sequences were analyzed to study raw recombination free of thymic and clonal selection effects. TCRdb passed the public sequencing reads through fastp at Q25 and MiXCR, retaining productive beta sequences. Records with the same CDR3 protein are collapsed into one entry carrying the most frequent genes and DNA. TCRdb, rather than the study authors, made the V and J calls. The sample includes 550,000 to 700,000 distinct CDR3 sequences, with around 20% observed a single time. Roughly 4.3% of the sample rests with the top ten.

These data also featured in a second study, about T cells expressing NK-cell markers. The second investigation adds: Seven to nine donors provided sorted CD3+CD56+NKG2C+, CD3+CD56+NKG2C- and CD3+CD56-NKG2C+ T-cell subsets, whose TCR beta-chain repertoires were profiled. Seven of the eight sequenced donors were HCMV-seropositive and one was HCMV-seronegative. To restrict sorting to alphabetaTCR-expressing T cells, an anti-gammadeltaTCR antibody was added in several experiments. In several donors, the dominant CD3+CD56+NKG2C+ clonotypes ranked among the top 10 CD8+ clonotypes, making up roughly 1.0-8% of CD8+ T cells. Those dominant clonotypes were again the most abundant among CD3+CD56-NKG2C+ cells in several donors, at roughly 25-65%. It remained unclear whether the expanded NKG2C-expressing T cell clones were specific for HCMV antigens. All eight donors whose samples were sequenced were randomly selected healthy volunteers, three of them men and five women. A commercial ELISA kit detecting HCMV-specific IgG in serum was used to determine HCMV serostatus. Bulk peripheral blood T-cell repertoires were additionally sequenced from unsorted PBMC for six donors. Reads were demultiplexed and grouped by UMI with MIGEC, and clonotypes were assembled and quantified with MiTCR. To exclude erroneous sequences, only TCR cDNA sequences supported by at least two reads were retained. The tcR package was used for downstream repertoire analysis, with clonotypes matched between fractions based on CDR3 nucleotide sequence plus V segment. VDJmatch was used to annotate antigen specificity against VDJdb, with one amino acid substitution in CDR3 allowed.

This sequence was found in a woman between 18 and 29 years old in good health. The chain joins TRBV20-1 to TRBJ2-1; 9 of the junction bases match TRBD2. Sequences were obtained from PBMCs. The DNA sequence is given as TGCAGTGCTAGAGAGGCTAGCGGGATCAATGAGCAGTTCTTC. It translates as CSAREASGINEQFF.